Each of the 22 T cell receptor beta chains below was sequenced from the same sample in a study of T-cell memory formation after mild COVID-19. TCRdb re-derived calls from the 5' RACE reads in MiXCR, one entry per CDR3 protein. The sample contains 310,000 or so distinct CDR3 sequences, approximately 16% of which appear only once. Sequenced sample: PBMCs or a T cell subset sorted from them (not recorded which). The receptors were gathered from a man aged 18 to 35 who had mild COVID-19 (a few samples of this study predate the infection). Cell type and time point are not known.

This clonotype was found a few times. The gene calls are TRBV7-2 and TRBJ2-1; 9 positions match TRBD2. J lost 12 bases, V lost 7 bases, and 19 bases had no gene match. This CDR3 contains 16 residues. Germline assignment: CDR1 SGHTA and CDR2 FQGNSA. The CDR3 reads CASTSRSGGPIHGQFF. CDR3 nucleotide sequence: TGTGCCAGCACCTCCCGTAGCGGGGGCCCCATTCATGGGCAGTTCTTC. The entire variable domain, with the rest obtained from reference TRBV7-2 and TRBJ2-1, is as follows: GAGVSQSPSNKVTEKGKDVELRCDPISGHTALYWYRQSLGQGLEFLIYFQGNSAPDKSGLPSDRFSAERTGGSVSTLTIQRTQQEDSAVYLCASTSRSGGPIHGQFFGPGTRLTVL.

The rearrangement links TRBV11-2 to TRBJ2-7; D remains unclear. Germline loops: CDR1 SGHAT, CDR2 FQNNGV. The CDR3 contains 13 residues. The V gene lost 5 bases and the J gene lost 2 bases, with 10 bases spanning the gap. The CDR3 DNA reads TGTGCCAGCAGCACCCCCGGAACCTACGAGCAGTACGTC. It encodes CASSTPGTYEQYV.

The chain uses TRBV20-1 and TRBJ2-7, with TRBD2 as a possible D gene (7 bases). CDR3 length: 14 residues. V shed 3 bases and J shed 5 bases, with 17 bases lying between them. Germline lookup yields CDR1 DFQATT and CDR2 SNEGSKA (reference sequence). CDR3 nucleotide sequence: TGCAGTGCTAGGAGGCGGGGGCCTTCCAACGAGCAGTACTTC. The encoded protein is CSARRRGPSNEQYF.

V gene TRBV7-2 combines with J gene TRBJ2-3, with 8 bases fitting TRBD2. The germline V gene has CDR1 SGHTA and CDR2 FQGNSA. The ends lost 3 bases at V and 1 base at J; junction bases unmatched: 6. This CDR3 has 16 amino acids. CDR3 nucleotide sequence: TGTGCCAGCAGCTTCCGGGGGGGCCGAGGCACAGATACGCAGTATTTT. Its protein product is CASSFRGGRGTDTQYF.

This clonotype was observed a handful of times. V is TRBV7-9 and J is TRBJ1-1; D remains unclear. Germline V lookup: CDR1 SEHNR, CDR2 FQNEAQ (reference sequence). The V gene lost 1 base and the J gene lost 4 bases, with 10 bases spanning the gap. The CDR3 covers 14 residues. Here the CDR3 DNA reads TGTGCCAGCAGCTTAGGAGGGTTCGGCACTGAAGCTTTCTTT. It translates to CASSLGGFGTEAFF.

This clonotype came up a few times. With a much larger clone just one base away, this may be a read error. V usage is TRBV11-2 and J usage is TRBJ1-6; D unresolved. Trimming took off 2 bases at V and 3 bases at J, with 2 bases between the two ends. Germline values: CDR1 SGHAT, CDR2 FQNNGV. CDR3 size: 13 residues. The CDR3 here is CASSLNYNSPLHF. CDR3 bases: TGTGCCAGCAGCTTAAACTATAATTCACCCCTCCACTTT.

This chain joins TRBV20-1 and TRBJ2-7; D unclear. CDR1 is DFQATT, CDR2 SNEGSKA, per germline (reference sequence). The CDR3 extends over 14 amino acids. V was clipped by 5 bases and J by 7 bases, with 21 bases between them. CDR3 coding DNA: TGCAGTGCTCGATTTCCTGGACCCGGTGGAGAGCAGTACGTC. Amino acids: CSARFPGPGGEQYV.

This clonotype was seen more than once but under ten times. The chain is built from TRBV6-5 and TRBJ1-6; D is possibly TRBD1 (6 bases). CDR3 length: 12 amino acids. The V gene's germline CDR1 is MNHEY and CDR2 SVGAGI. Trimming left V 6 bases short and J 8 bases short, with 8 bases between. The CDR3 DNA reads TGTGCCAGCAGGAGGGGGGATTCACCCCTCCACTTT. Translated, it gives CASRRGDSPLHF.

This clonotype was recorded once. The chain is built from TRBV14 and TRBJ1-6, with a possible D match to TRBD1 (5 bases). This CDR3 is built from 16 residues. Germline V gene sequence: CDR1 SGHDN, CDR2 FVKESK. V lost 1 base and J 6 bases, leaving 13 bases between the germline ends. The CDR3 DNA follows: TGTGCCAGCAGCCAAGTAATCGGGGCCGGTAATTCACCCCTCCACTTT. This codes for CASSQVIGAGNSPLHF.

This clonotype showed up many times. Here the CDR3 DNA reads TGTGCCAGCAGCTCCGGGACCGGGGGCTACACCTTC. It codes for CASSSGTGGYTF. The chain recombines TRBV7-9 with TRBJ1-2; D may be TRBD1 (5 bases). The CDR3 spans 12 residues. V lost 4 bases, J lost 8 bases, and 11 bases lay in between. CDR1 SEHNR and CDR2 FQNEAQ come from the germline V gene (reference sequence).

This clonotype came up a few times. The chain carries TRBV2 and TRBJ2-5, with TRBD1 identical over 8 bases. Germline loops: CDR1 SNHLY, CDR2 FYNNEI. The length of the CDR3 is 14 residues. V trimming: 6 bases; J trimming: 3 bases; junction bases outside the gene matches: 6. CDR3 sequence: CASSQDRAKETQYF. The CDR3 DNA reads TGTGCCAGCAGCCAGGACAGGGCGAAAGAGACCCAGTACTTC.

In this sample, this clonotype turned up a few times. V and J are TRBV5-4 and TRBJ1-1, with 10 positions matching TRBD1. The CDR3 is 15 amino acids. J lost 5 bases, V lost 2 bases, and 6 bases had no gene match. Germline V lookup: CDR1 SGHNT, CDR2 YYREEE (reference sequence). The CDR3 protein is CASSLRDRGETEAFF. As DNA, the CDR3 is TGTGCCAGCAGCTTAAGGGACAGGGGCGAGACTGAAGCTTTCTTT.

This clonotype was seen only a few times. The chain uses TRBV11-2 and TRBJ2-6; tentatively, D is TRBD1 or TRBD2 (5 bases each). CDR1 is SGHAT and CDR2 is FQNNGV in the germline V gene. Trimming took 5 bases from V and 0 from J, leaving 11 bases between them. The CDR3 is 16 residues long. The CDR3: CASSTGRGSGANVLTF. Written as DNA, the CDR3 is TGTGCCAGCAGCACAGGACGGGGCTCTGGGGCCAACGTCCTGACTTTC.

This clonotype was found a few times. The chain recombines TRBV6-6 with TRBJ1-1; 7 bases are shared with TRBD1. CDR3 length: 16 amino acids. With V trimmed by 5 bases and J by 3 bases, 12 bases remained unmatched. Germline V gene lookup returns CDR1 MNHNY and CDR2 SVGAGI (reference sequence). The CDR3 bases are TGTGCCAGCAGTCCATTCAGGGGGAATCCCTACACTGAAGCTTTCTTT. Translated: CASSPFRGNPYTEAFF.

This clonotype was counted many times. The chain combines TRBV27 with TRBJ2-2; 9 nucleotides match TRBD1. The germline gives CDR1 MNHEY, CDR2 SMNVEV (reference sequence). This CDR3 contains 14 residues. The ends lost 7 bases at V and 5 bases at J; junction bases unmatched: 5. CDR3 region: CASNRQGETGELFF. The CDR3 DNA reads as TGTGCCAGCAACCGACAGGGGGAAACCGGGGAGCTGTTTTTT.

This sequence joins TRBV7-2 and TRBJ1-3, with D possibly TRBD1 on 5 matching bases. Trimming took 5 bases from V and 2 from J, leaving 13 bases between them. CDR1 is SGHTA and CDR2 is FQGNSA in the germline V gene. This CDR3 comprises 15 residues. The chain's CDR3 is CASSRVQGAGNTIYF. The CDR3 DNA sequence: TGTGCCAGCAGCCGGGTCCAGGGCGCTGGAAACACCATATATTTT. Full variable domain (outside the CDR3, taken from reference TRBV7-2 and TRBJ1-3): GAGVSQSPSNKVTEKGKDVELRCDPISGHTALYWYRQSLGQGLEFLIYFQGNSAPDKSGLPSDRFSAERTGGSVSTLTIQRTQQEDSAVYLCASSRVQGAGNTIYFGEGSWLTVV.

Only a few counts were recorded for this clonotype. Here the CDR3 reads CASIPRTGLDEQFF. In nucleotides, the CDR3 is TGTGCCAGCATACCCAGGACAGGGTTGGATGAGCAGTTCTTC. J is TRBJ2-1 and V is TRBV7-9, with 8 bases lining up with TRBD1. This CDR3 comprises 14 residues. CDR1 is SEHNR, CDR2 FQNEAQ, per germline (reference sequence). V shed 7 bases, J shed 8 bases, and the junction held 10 bases outside the gene matches.

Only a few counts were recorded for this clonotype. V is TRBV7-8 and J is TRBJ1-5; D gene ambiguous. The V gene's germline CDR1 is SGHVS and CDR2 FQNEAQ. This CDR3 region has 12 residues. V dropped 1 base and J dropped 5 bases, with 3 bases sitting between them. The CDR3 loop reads CASSLEYQPQHF. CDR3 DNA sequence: TGTGCCAGCAGCTTAGAGTATCAGCCCCAGCATTTT.

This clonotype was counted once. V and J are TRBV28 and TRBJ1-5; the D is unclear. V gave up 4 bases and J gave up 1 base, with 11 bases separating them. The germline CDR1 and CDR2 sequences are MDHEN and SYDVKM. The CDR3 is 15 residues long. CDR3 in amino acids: CASSWVGRSNQPQHF. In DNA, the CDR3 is TGTGCCAGCAGTTGGGTCGGCAGGAGCAATCAGCCCCAGCATTTT.

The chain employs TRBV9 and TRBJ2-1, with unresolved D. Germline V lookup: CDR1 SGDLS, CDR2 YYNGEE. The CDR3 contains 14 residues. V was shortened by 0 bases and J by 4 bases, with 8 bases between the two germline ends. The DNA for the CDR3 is TGTGCCAGCAGCGTAGTCGAGCAGTACAATGAGCAGTTCTTC. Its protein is CASSVVEQYNEQFF.

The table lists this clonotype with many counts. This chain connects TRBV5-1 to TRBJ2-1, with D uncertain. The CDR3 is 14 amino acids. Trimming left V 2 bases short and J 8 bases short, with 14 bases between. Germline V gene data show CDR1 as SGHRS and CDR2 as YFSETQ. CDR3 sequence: CASSFQVRGDEQFF. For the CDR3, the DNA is TGCGCCAGCAGCTTCCAGGTGCGAGGTGATGAGCAGTTCTTC. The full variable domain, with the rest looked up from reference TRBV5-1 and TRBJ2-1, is KAGVTQTPRYLIKTRGQQVTLSCSPISGHRSVSWYQQTPGQGLQFLFEYFSETQRNKGNFPGRFSGRQFSNSRSEMNVSTLELGDSALYLCASSFQVRGDEQFFGPGTRLTVL.

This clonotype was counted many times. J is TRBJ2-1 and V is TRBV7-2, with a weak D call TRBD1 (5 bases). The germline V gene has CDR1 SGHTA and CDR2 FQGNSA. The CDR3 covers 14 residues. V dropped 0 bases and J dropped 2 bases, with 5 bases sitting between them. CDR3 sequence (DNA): TGTGCCAGCAGCTTAGCGGGGCCCTACAATGAGCAGTTCTTC. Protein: CASSLAGPYNEQFF.